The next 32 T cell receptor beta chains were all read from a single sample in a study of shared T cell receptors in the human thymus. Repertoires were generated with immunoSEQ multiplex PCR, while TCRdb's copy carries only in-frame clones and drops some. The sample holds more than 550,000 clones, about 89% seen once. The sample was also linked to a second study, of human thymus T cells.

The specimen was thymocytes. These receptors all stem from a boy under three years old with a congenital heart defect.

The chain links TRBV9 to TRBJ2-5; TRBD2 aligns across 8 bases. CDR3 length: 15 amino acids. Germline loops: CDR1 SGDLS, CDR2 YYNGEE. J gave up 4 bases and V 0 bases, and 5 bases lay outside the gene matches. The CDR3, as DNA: TGTGCCAGCAGCGTAGTCCCCGGGAGGGGAGAGACCCAGTACTTC. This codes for CASSVVPGRGETQYF. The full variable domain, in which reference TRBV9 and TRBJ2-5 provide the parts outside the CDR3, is DSGVTQTPKHLITATGQRVTLRCSPRSGDLSVYWYQQSLDQGLQFLIQYYNGEERAKGNILERFSAQQFPDLHSELNLSSLELGDSALYFCASSVVPGRGETQYFGPGTRLLVL.

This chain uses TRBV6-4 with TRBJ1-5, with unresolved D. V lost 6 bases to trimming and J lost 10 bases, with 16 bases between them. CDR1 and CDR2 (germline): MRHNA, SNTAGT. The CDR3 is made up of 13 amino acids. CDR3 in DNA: TGTGCCAGCAGATCCGCGATTCCGTTTCCCCAGCATTTT. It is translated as CASRSAIPFPQHF.

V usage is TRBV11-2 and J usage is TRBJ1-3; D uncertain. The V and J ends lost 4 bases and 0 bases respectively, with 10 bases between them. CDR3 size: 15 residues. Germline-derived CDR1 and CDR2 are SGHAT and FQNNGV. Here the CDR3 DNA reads TGTGCCAGCAGCTCCTACCTTCCCTCTGGAAACACCATATATTTT. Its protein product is CASSSYLPSGNTIYF.

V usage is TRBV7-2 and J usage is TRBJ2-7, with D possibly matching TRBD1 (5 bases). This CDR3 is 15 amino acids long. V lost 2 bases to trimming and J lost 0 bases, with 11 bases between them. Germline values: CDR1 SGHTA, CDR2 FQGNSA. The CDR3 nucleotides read TGTGCCAGCAGCTTACACAGGTACAGCTCCTACGAGCAGTACTTC. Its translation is CASSLHRYSSYEQYF.

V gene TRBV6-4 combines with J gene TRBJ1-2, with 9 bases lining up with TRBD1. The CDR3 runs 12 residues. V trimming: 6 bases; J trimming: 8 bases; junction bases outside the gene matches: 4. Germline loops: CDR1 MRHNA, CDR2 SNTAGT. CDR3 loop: CASRGQGEGYTF. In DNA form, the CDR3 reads TGTGCCAGCAGGGGACAGGGAGAGGGCTACACCTTC.

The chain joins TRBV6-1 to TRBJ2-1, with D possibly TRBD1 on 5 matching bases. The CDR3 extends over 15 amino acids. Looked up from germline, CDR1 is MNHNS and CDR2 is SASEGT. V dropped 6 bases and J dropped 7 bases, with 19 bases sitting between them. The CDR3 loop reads CASSTGCKDQNEQFF. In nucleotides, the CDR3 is TGTGCCAGCAGCACAGGCTGCAAAGATCAGAATGAGCAGTTCTTC.

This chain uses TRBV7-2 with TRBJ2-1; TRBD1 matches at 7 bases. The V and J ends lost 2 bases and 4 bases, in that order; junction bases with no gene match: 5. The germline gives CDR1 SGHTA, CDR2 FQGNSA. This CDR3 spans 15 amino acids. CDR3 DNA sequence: TGTGCCAGCAGCTTACGGGACAGTATTTACAATGAGCAGTTCTTC. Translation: CASSLRDSIYNEQFF.

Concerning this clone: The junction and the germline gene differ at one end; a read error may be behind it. In DNA form, the CDR3 reads TGTGCCAGCAGTTTGGACAGGGGGCACTTC. Protein sequence: CASSLDRGHF. The J gene is TRBJ2-4, the V gene TRBV2; 11 bases line up with TRBD1. The germline CDR1 and CDR2 sequences are SNHLY and FYNNEI. The CDR3 extends over 10 amino acids.

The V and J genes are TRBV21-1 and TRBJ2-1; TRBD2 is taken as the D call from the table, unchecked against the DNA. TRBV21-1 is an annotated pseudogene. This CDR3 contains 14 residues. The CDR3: CASSIRDSYNEQFF. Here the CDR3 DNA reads TGTGCCAGCAGCATTCGGGACTCCTACAATGAGCAGTTCTTC.

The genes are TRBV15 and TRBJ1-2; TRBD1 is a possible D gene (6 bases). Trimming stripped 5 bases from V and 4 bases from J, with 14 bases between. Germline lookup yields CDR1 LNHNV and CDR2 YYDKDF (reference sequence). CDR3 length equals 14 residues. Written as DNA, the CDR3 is TGTGCCACCAGCGGTTACAGGGCCCCCTATGGCTACACCTTC. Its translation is CATSGYRAPYGYTF.

DNA of the CDR3: TGTGCCTGGGGCCGGGGAACTTACATTACAGGGTTTAACGAGCAGTACTTC. As protein: CAWGRGTYITGFNEQYF. The rearrangement joins TRBV30 to TRBJ2-7, with a weak D call TRBD1 (6 bases). V was cut by 5 bases and J by 5 bases, with 28 bases left in between. This CDR3 spans 17 amino acids. Germline lookup yields CDR1 GTSNPN and CDR2 SVGIG (reference sequence).

As DNA, the CDR3 is TGTGCCTGGAGCCATAAGCGGGAATATCTGCCCCAGCATTTT. Its translation: CAWSHKREYLPQHF. The V call is TRBV30, the J call TRBJ1-5; D call uncertain. Germline lookup yields CDR1 GTSNPN and CDR2 SVGIG (reference sequence). The V and J ends lost 3 bases and 9 bases respectively, with 18 bases between them. This CDR3 is 14 amino acids long.

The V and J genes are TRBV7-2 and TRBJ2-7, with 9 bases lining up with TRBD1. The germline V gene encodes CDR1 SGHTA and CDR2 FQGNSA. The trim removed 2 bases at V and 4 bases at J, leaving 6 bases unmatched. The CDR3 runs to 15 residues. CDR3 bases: TGTGCCAGCAGCTTATGGGGGACAGGGACGTACGAGCAGTACTTC. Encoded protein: CASSLWGTGTYEQYF.

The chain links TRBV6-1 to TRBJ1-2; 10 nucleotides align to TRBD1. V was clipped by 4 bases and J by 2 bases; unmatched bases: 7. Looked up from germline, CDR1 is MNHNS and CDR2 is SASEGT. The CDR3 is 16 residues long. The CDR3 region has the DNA TGTGCCAGCAGTGGCTTAAGGACAGGGGGGAACTATGGCTACACCTTC. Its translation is CASSGLRTGGNYGYTF.

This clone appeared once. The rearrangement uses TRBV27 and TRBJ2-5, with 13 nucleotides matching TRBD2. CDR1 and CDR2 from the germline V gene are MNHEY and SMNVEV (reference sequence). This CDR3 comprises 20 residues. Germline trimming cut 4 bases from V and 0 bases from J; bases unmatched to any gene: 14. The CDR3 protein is CASSSLPGLAGAPYQETQYF. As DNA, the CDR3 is TGTGCCAGCAGTTCCTTACCCGGACTAGCGGGAGCCCCGTACCAAGAGACCCAGTACTTC.

The CDR3 bases are TGTGCCAGCAGACCAGACAGGTACACCGGGGAGCTGTTTTTT. Translation: CASRPDRYTGELFF. V and J are TRBV6-1 and TRBJ2-2, with D possibly matching TRBD1 (6 bases). The CDR3 sequence is 14 residues long. V lost 6 bases and J 3 bases, leaving 11 bases between the germline ends. Germline V gene data show CDR1 as MNHNS and CDR2 as SASEGT.

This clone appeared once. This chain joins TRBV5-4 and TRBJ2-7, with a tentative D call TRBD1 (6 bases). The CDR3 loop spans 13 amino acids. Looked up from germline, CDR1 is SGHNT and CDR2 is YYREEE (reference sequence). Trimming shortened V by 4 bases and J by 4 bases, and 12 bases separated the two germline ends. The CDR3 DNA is TGTGCCAGCAGCGCCCGGGACAAGTACGAGCAGTACTTC. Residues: CASSARDKYEQYF. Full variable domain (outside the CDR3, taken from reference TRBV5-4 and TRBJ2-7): ETGVTQSPTHLIKTRGQQVTLRCSSQSGHNTVSWYQQALGQGPQFIFQYYREEENGRGNFPPRFSGLQFPNYSSELNVNALELDDSALYLCASSARDKYEQYFGPGTRLTVT.

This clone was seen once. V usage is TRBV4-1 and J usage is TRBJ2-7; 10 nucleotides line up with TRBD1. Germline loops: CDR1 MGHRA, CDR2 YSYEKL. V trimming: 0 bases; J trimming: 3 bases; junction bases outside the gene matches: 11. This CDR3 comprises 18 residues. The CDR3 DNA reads TGCGCCAGCAGCCAAGAATGGTTCCCGACAGGGGGCGACTACGAGCAGTACTTC. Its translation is CASSQEWFPTGGDYEQYF.

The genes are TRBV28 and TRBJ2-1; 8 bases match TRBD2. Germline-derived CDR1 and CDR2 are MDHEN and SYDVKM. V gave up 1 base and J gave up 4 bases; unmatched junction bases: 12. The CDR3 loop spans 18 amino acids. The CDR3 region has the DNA TGTGCCAGCAGTTTATCAATCCCGGGACTAGAAGGGTACAATGAGCAGTTCTTC. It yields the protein CASSLSIPGLEGYNEQFF.

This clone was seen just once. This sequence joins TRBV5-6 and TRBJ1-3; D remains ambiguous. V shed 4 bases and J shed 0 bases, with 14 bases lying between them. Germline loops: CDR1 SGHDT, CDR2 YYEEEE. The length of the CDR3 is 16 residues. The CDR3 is CASSGTDCRSGNTIYF. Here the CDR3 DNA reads TGTGCCAGCAGCGGTACGGACTGTCGCTCTGGAAACACCATATATTTT. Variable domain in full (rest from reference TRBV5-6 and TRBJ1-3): DAGVTQSPTHLIKTRGQQVTLRCSPKSGHDTVSWYQQALGQGPQFIFQYYEEEERQRGNFPDRFSGHQFPNYSSELNVNALLLGDSALYLCASSGTDCRSGNTIYFGEGSWLTVV.

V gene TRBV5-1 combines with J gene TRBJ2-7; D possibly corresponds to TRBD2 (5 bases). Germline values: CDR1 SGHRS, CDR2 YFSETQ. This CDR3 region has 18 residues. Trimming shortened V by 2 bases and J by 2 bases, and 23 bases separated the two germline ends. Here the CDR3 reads CASSFHASGPMRAYEQYF. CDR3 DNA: TGCGCCAGCAGCTTTCATGCGTCCGGGCCAATGCGGGCCTACGAGCAGTACTTC. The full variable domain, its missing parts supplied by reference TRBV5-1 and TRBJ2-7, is KAGVTQTPRYLIKTRGQQVTLSCSPISGHRSVSWYQQTPGQGLQFLFEYFSETQRNKGNFPGRFSGRQFSNSRSEMNVSTLELGDSALYLCASSFHASGPMRAYEQYFGPGTRLTVT.

The CDR3 spells CASSHRGGGGTEAFF. The CDR3, as DNA: TGTGCCAGCAGCCACAGGGGGGGCGGAGGCACTGAAGCTTTCTTT. V gene TRBV28 combines with J gene TRBJ1-1; 8 bases are a match to TRBD1. Germline CDR1 reads MDHEN; CDR2 reads SYDVKM. There are 15 residues in the CDR3. Unmatched junction bases numbered 10, after V lost 6 bases and J lost 4 bases.

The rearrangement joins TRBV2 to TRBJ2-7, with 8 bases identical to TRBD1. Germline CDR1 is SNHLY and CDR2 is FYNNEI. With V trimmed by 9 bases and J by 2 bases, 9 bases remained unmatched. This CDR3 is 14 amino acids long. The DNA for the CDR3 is TGTGCCAGTAGCATCGACAGGGGCGCCTACGAGCAGTACTTC. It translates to CASSIDRGAYEQYF.

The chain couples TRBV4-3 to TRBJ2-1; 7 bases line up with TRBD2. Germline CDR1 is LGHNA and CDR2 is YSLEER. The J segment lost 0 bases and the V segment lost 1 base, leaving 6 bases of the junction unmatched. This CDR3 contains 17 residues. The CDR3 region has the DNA TGCGCCAGCAGCCAAGGGGTCCGGGGGGACTCCTACAATGAGCAGTTCTTC. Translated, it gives CASSQGVRGDSYNEQFF.

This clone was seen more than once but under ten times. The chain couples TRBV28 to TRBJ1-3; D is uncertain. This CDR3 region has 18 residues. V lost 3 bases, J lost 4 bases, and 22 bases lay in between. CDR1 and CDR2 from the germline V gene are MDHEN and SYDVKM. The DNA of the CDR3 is TGTGCCAGCAGTTTTAGCGACATTTTATTCGAAAAAGGAAACACCATATATTTT. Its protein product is CASSFSDILFEKGNTIYF.

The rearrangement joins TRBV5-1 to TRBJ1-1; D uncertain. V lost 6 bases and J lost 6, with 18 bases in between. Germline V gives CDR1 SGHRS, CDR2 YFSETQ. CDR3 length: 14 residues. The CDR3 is CASKQVPESSEAFF. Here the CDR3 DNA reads TGCGCCAGCAAGCAGGTTCCGGAAAGTTCTGAAGCTTTCTTT.

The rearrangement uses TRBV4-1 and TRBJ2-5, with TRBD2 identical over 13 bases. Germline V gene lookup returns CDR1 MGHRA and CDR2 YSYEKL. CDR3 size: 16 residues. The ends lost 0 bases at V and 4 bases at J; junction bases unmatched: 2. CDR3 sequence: CASSQDGLAGVETQYF. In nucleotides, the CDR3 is TGCGCCAGCAGCCAAGATGGACTAGCGGGAGTAGAGACCCAGTACTTC.

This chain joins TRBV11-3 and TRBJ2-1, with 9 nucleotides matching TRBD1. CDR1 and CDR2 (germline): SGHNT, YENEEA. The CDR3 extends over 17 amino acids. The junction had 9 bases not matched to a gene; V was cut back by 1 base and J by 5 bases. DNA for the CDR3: TGTGCCAGCAGCTTAGGTTTTGGGACAGGGACTGACAATGAGCAGTTCTTC. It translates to CASSLGFGTGTDNEQFF.

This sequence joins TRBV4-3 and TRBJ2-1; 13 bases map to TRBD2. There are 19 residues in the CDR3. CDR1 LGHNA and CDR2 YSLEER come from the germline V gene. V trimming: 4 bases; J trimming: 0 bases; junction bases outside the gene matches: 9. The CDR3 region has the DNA TGCGCCAGCAGCCTTTGGACTAGCGGGGGCCAGTCCTCCTACAATGAGCAGTTCTTC. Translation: CASSLWTSGGQSSYNEQFF.

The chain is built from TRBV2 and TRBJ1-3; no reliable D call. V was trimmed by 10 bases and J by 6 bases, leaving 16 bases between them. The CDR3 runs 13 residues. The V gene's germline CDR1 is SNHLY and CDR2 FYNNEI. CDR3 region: CATRRGGENTIYF. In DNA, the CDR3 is TGTGCCACCCGGCGGGGTGGGGAAAACACCATATATTTT. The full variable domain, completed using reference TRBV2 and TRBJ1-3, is EPEVTQTPSHQVTQMGQEVILRCVPISNHLYFYWYRQILGQKVEFLVSFYNNEISEKSEIFDDQFSVERPDGSNFTLKIRSTKLEDSAMYFCATRRGGENTIYFGEGSWLTVV.

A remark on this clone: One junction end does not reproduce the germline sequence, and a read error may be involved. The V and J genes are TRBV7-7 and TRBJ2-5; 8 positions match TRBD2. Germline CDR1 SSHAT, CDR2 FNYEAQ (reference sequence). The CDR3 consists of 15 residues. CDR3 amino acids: CASSFTSGGRETQYF. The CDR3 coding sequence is TGTGCTAGCAGCTTTACTAGCGGCGGACGCGAGACCCAGTACTTC.

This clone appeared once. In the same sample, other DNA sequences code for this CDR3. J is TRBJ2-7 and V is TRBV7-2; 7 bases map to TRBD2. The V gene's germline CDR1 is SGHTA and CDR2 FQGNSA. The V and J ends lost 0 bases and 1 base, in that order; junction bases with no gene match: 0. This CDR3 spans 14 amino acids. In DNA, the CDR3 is TGTGCCAGCAGCTTAGCGGGGGGGTCCTACGAGCAGTACTTC. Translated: CASSLAGGSYEQYF.